The 27 T cell receptor beta chains below come from one sample, sequenced in a study of T cells after yellow fever vaccination. TCRdb used MiXCR to reprocess the 5' RACE reads, holding one entry per CDR3 protein. The sample lists hundreds of thousands of distinct CDR3 sequences; 21% were seen once. The source material was PBMCs, sampled approximately 22 days after the first yellow fever vaccination. These receptor sequences come from a man between 18 and 29 years old who received the YFV17D yellow fever vaccine.

This clonotype has a handful of counts. The V gene is TRBV7-9, the J gene TRBJ2-7; D might be TRBD2 (5 bases). The CDR3 consists of 14 residues. Trimming shortened V by 2 bases and J by 5 bases, and 13 bases separated the two germline ends. CDR1 is SEHNR, CDR2 FQNEAQ, per germline (reference sequence). In nucleotides, the CDR3 is TGTGCCAGCAGCTTATCGGGGAGTCAGGACGAGCAGTACGTC. This encodes CASSLSGSQDEQYV.

This sequence joins TRBV10-2 and TRBJ2-3; D is undetermined. Germline V gene data show CDR1 as WSHSY and CDR2 as SAAADI. The V end lost 1 base, the J end lost 2 bases, and 10 bases lay between the germline ends. The length of the CDR3 is 15 residues. The CDR3 region has the DNA TGCGCCAGCAGTGAGTTTGGGTCAGCCACAGATACGCAGTATTTT. Its translation is CASSEFGSATDTQYF.

Here the CDR3 DNA reads TGTGCCAGCAGCTTATGGGACGCTACTAATCAGCCCCAGCATTTT. Its protein is CASSLWDATNQPQHF. The chain recombines TRBV7-9 with TRBJ1-5; TRBD1 might be the D (5 bases). This CDR3 has 15 amino acids. Trimming stripped 2 bases from V and 4 bases from J, with 12 bases between. Germline V gene sequence: CDR1 SEHNR, CDR2 FQNEAQ (reference sequence).

A few counts support this clonotype. The chain recombines TRBV27 with TRBJ2-1, with D unresolved. This CDR3 region has 15 residues. The V end lost 4 bases, the J end lost 0 bases, and 10 bases lay between the germline ends. Germline assignment: CDR1 MNHEY and CDR2 SMNVEV (reference sequence). The DNA for the CDR3 is TGTGCCAGCAGTTCAAAGGGATCCTCCTACAATGAGCAGTTCTTC. The encoded protein is CASSSKGSSYNEQFF.

This clonotype was observed a few times. This chain uses TRBV3-1 with TRBJ1-2, with D perhaps matching TRBD1 (6 bases). Between the trimmed V and J ends, which lost 11 bases and 0 bases, there was a span of 22 bases. Germline-derived CDR1 and CDR2 are LGHDT and YNNKEL (reference sequence). The CDR3 is made up of 16 amino acids. The CDR3 loop reads CAELRQDKIPNYGYTF. The CDR3 bases are TGTGCCGAGCTGAGACAGGACAAGATTCCTAACTATGGCTACACCTTC. The whole variable domain, filled in from reference TRBV3-1 and TRBJ1-2, reads DTAVSQTPKYLVTQMGNDKSIKCEQNLGHDTMYWYKQDSKKFLKIMFSYNNKELIINETVPNRFSPKSPDKAHLNLHINSLELGDSAVYFCAELRQDKIPNYGYTFGSGTRLTVV.

The chain is built from TRBV12-3 or TRBV12-4 and TRBJ1-1; tentatively, D is TRBD1 (5 bases). CDR3 length: 14 amino acids. The germline V and J ends were trimmed by 10 bases and 1 base, with 16 bases remaining between them. The CDR3 reads CAITEKTANTEAFF. In DNA form, the CDR3 reads TGTGCCATCACAGAGAAGACAGCGAACACTGAAGCTTTCTTT.

This clonotype was observed a few times. V is TRBV7-2 and J is TRBJ2-2, with 7 bases identical to TRBD2. The V and J ends lost 5 bases and 5 bases, in that order; junction bases with no gene match: 5. This CDR3 is built from 14 residues. From germline, CDR1 is SGHTA and CDR2 FQGNSA. The CDR3 spells CASSPQRGTGELFF. The CDR3 coding sequence is TGTGCCAGCAGCCCACAGCGGGGTACCGGGGAGCTGTTTTTT.

This clonotype was seen only a few times. V is TRBV7-6 and J is TRBJ2-1; TRBD2 matches at 10 bases. Germline V gene data show CDR1 as SGHVS and CDR2 as FNYEAQ. This CDR3 has 19 amino acids. With V trimmed by 0 bases and J by 2 bases, 10 bases remained unmatched. The CDR3 spells CASSLADVALAGAYNEQFF. As DNA, the CDR3 is TGTGCCAGCAGCTTAGCGGATGTGGCCCTAGCGGGGGCCTACAATGAGCAGTTCTTC.

This clonotype was observed a handful of times. The V and J genes are TRBV28 and TRBJ1-6; D call uncertain. This CDR3 comprises 15 residues. The V gene lost 5 bases and the J gene lost 4 bases, with 12 bases spanning the gap. Germline-derived CDR1 and CDR2 are MDHEN and SYDVKM. The CDR3, as DNA: TGTGCCAGCAGTCTGGACGGGCTTTATAATTCACCCCTCCACTTT. The encoded protein is CASSLDGLYNSPLHF.

V gene TRBV4-3 combines with J gene TRBJ1-5, with TRBD1 identical over 11 bases. Germline CDR1 LGHNA, CDR2 YSLEER. V was clipped by 0 bases and J by 6 bases; unmatched bases: 1. The CDR3 totals 15 residues. In DNA form, the CDR3 reads TGCGCCAGCAGCCAAGATGGGACAGGGGGTCAGCCCCAGCATTTT. Protein: CASSQDGTGGQPQHF.

This clonotype has a count of ten or more. The rearrangement joins TRBV5-6 to TRBJ2-7; unclear D gene. The CDR3 is made up of 11 amino acids. V lost 3 bases to trimming and J lost 0 bases, with 1 base between them. Per the germline V gene, CDR1 is SGHDT and CDR2 is YYEEEE. DNA of the CDR3: TGTGCCAGCAGCTCCTCCTACGAGCAGTACGTC. This sequence encodes CASSSSYEQYV.

The chain joins TRBV20-1 to TRBJ2-2; TRBD1 or TRBD2 may be the D gene (5 bases each). The V gene lost 0 bases and the J gene lost 6 bases, with 20 bases spanning the gap. CDR1 is DFQATT and CDR2 is SNEGSKA in the germline V gene (reference sequence). The CDR3 extends over 17 amino acids. CDR3 sequence: CSARDGQRNWGAGELFF. CDR3 nucleotide sequence: TGCAGTGCTAGAGATGGGCAGCGGAATTGGGGCGCCGGGGAGCTGTTTTTT.

The chain has TRBV12-3 or TRBV12-4 and TRBJ1-4; D is unclear. The CDR3 is 15 amino acids. Trimming pared 6 bases from V and 2 bases from J, leaving 13 bases between. CDR3 sequence: CASSWAGRTNEKLFF. CDR3 coding DNA: TGTGCCAGCAGCTGGGCCGGGAGGACTAATGAAAAACTGTTTTTT.

The CDR3 here is CASSPRDSSGPDTQYF. DNA for the CDR3: TGTGCCAGCAGTCCCAGGGACAGCTCCGGGCCAGATACGCAGTATTTT. V usage is TRBV12-3 or TRBV12-4 and J usage is TRBJ2-3; TRBD1 agrees at 7 bases. The V and J ends lost 5 bases and 4 bases, in that order; junction bases with no gene match: 12. The CDR3 runs to 16 residues.

A few counts support this clonotype. The rearrangement uses TRBV6-1 and TRBJ2-5, with a possible D match to TRBD1 (5 bases). V lost 7 bases to trimming and J lost 5 bases, with 32 bases between them. The CDR3 has 19 residues. Germline values: CDR1 MNHNS, CDR2 SASEGT. CDR3 in amino acids: CASNKPGPAARQLGETQYF. In DNA form, the CDR3 reads TGTGCCAGCAATAAACCAGGGCCCGCGGCGCGCCAACTGGGGGAGACCCAGTACTTC.

This clonotype was found a few times. The J gene is TRBJ2-3, the V gene TRBV5-1; 8 bases line up with TRBD1. Trimming took 4 bases from V and 4 from J; bases not matched to a gene: 8. The CDR3 is 15 amino acids. From germline, CDR1 is SGHRS and CDR2 YFSETQ. The CDR3 DNA follows: TGCGCCAGCAGCCTTAGGACAGGGTCAGCAGATACGCAGTATTTT. This codes for CASSLRTGSADTQYF.

Many counts were recorded for this clonotype. The rearrangement joins TRBV5-1 to TRBJ2-1; D is ambiguous. The CDR3 consists of 13 residues. The V and J ends lost 4 bases and 10 bases respectively, with 15 bases between them. CDR1 is SGHRS and CDR2 is YFSETQ in the germline V gene. The CDR3 spells CASSPDALEEQFF. Here the CDR3 DNA reads TGCGCCAGCAGCCCCGACGCCCTTGAAGAGCAGTTCTTC.

This clonotype occurred a few times. V and J are TRBV18 and TRBJ2-1, with TRBD1 matching 7 bases. The V and J ends lost 3 bases and 10 bases, in that order; junction bases with no gene match: 6. Germline CDR1 KGHSH, CDR2 LQKENI. The CDR3 covers 13 residues. The CDR3 region is CASSPLGQDEQFF. The CDR3 DNA sequence: TGTGCCAGCTCACCCCTTGGACAGGACGAGCAGTTCTTC.

This clonotype was found a few times. The chain is built from TRBV7-2 and TRBJ2-1, with D tentatively TRBD1 (5 bases). CDR3 length: 18 amino acids. The germline gives CDR1 SGHTA, CDR2 FQGNSA. Between the trimmed V and J ends, which lost 2 bases and 4 bases, there was a span of 21 bases. In nucleotides, the CDR3 is TGTGCCAGCAGCTTATCGTTGACAGCTGTTGGTGGGTACAATGAGCAGTTCTTC. Encoded protein: CASSLSLTAVGGYNEQFF.

V usage is TRBV6-4 and J usage is TRBJ1-4; D ambiguous. Germline CDR1 reads MRHNA; CDR2 reads SNTAGT. The ends were cut back, 5 bases at V and 7 bases at J, with 11 bases in the middle. CDR3 length: 13 amino acids. CDR3 in amino acids: CASSQVEGEKLFF. In DNA form, the CDR3 reads TGTGCCAGCAGTCAGGTGGAGGGTGAAAAACTGTTTTTT.

This chain connects TRBV18 to TRBJ1-5; maybe TRBD1 (6 bases). CDR3 length: 16 residues. V lost 0 bases and J lost 6, with 15 bases in between. Germline CDR1 KGHSH, CDR2 LQKENI. Written as DNA, the CDR3 is TGTGCCAGCTCACCACCCCTCAGGGGCGAATCTCAGCCCCAGCATTTT. Its protein product is CASSPPLRGESQPQHF. The entire variable domain, with the rest obtained from reference TRBV18 and TRBJ1-5, is as follows: NAGVMQNPRHLVRRRGQEARLRCSPMKGHSHVYWYRQLPEEGLKFMVYLQKENIIDESGMPKERFSAEFPKEGPSILRIQQVVRGDSAAYFCASSPPLRGESQPQHFGDGTRLSIL.

The chain has TRBV20-1 and TRBJ1-4; 9 bases match TRBD1. V lost 5 bases to trimming and J lost 6 bases; unmatched junction nucleotides: 7. The CDR3 loop spans 14 amino acids. Germline values: CDR1 DFQATT, CDR2 SNEGSKA (reference sequence). The CDR3 reads CSARSGTGHEKLFF. The CDR3 bases are TGCAGTGCTCGTTCCGGGACAGGGCATGAAAAACTGTTTTTT.

The chain links TRBV4-3 to TRBJ1-5; tentative D call: TRBD1 (6 bases). The CDR3 has 17 residues. The ends were cut back, 3 bases at V and 2 bases at J, with 17 bases in the middle. The germline V gene has CDR1 LGHNA and CDR2 YSLEER. The CDR3 reads CASSQSIGGLGNQPQHF. CDR3 nucleotide sequence: TGCGCCAGCAGCCAGTCAATTGGGGGCCTTGGCAATCAGCCCCAGCATTTT.

The rearrangement uses TRBV18 and TRBJ1-4; D unresolved. The CDR3 length is 15 residues. Trimming removed 6 bases from V and 2 bases from J, with 13 bases in between. Germline values: CDR1 KGHSH, CDR2 LQKENI. The CDR3 loop is CASSLRTATNEKLFF. Written as DNA, the CDR3 is TGTGCCAGCTCCCTACGCACGGCTACTAATGAAAAACTGTTTTTT. Looking up the rest from reference TRBV18 and TRBJ1-4 gives the full variable domain: NAGVMQNPRHLVRRRGQEARLRCSPMKGHSHVYWYRQLPEEGLKFMVYLQKENIIDESGMPKERFSAEFPKEGPSILRIQQVVRGDSAAYFCASSLRTATNEKLFFGSGTQLSVL.

V and J are TRBV6-1 and TRBJ2-7, with no clear D. The CDR3 is made up of 15 amino acids. Germline V CDR1 and CDR2: MNHNS, SASEGT. The V and J ends lost 3 bases and 0 bases respectively, with 12 bases between them. DNA for the CDR3: TGTGCCAGCAGTGACCCTGGCGCAACCTCCTACGAGCAGTACTTC. It codes for CASSDPGATSYEQYF.

V usage is TRBV4-3 and J usage is TRBJ2-7; 11 positions agree with TRBD2. Germline assignment: CDR1 LGHNA and CDR2 YSLEER. The ends lost 4 bases at V and 4 bases at J; junction bases unmatched: 12. This CDR3 region has 17 residues. CDR3 loop: CASSPQLTSGEIYEQYF. The CDR3 DNA reads TGCGCCAGCAGCCCTCAGTTGACTAGCGGGGAGATTTACGAGCAGTACTTC.

There are a few counts of this clonotype. The rearrangement joins TRBV20-1 to TRBJ2-1; 9 bases align to TRBD2. With V trimmed by 6 bases and J by 12 bases, 18 bases remained unmatched. This CDR3 has 15 residues. The germline CDR1 and CDR2 sequences are DFQATT and SNEGSKA (reference sequence). CDR3: CSAMNLAGPTRRQFF. The DNA for the CDR3 is TGCAGTGCAATGAACCTAGCGGGGCCCACAAGGAGGCAGTTCTTC.